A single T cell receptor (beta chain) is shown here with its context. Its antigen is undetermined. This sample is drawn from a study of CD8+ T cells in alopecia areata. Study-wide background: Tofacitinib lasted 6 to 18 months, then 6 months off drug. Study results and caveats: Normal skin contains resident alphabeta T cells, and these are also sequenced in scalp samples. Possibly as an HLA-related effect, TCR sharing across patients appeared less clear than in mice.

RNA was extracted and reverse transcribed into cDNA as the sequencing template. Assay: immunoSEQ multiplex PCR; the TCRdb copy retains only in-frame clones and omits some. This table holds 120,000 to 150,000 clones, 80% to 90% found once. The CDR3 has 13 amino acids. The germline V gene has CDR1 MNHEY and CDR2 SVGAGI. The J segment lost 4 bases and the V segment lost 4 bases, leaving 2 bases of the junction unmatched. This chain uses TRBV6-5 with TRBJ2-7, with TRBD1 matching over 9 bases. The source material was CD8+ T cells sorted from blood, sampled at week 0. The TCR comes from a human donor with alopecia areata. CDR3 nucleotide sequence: TGTGCCAGCAGTTCGGGACAGGGTTACGAGCAGTACTTC. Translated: CASSSGQGYEQYF.